These T cell receptor beta chains were read from a single sample in a study of cytomegalovirus exposure and HLA in healthy donors. Produced via immunoSEQ multiplex PCR; TCRdb's table is partial and in-frame only. The sample has over 90,000 clones, around 70% seen once. The sequencing sample was made of PBMCs. Source of these receptors: a woman aged 50 to 65 in good health and CMV-seropositive. Both conserved end residues are part of each CDR3. The order of the fields is J gene, clone size, V gene, D gene, CDR3 DNA, CDR3 protein. The D gene is left open where the match is weak. Size tells how often a clone was seen (once, few, many) or the class of an expanded clone, and some rows leave it out.

TRBJ2-2,NA,TRBV5-1,NA,TGCGCCAGCAAAATCTTAGCGGCTACGAACACCGGGGAGCTGTTTTTT,CASKILAATNTGELFF
TRBJ1-5,NA,TRBV28,NA,TGTGCCAGCATTACCCAGGGCGATCAGCCCCAGCATTTT,CASITQGDQPQHF
TRBJ1-1,few,TRBV28,NA,TGTGCCAGCAGTTTAGACAGACTCACTGAAGCTTTCTTT,CASSLDRLTEAFF
TRBJ1-2,NA,TRBV9,NA,TGTGCCAGCAGCGCCAGGCCGTTTAACTATGGCTACACCTTC,CASSARPFNYGYTF
TRBJ2-1,NA,TRBV7-2,NA,TGTGCCAGCAGCCGATCGCACAGGGTACCCTACAATGAGCAGTTCTTC,CASSRSHRVPYNEQFF
TRBJ2-3,NA,TRBV19,TRBD2,TGTGCCAGTAATGGGGGGGGAAGGACGCAGTATTTT,CASNGGGRTQYF
TRBJ2-3,NA,TRBV4-2,TRBD2,TGTGCCAGCAGCCAAGATCGGGGGGGGACTAGCGGGGGTTTTTTTTCAGATACGCAGTATTTT,CASSQDRGGTSGGFFSDTQYF
TRBJ2-7,once,TRBV4-1,NA,TGCGCCAGCAGCCAAGCGTCTGCTCTTAGCTCCTACGAGCAGTACTTC,CASSQASALSSYEQYF
TRBJ2-3,once,TRBV7-3,TRBD1,TGTGCCAGCAGCGGGGACAGGGCAGATACGCAGTATTTT,CASSGDRADTQYF
TRBJ2-5,NA,TRBV18,NA,TGTGCCAGCTCCCGAGCTGGAGCGACCCAAGAGACCCAGTACTTC,CASSRAGATQETQYF
TRBJ1-6,NA,TRBV14,TRBD1,TGTGCCAGCAGTCAGGGACAGGCTGGCTCACCCCTCCACTTT,CASSQGQAGSPLHF
TRBJ1-1,few,TRBV11-2,TRBD1,TGTGCCAGCAGCTTGGGACAGTACCCTGAAGCTTTCTTT,CASSLGQYPEAFF
TRBJ2-5,few,TRBV5-4,NA,TGTGCCAGCAGCTTTCTGGTCCAGCAAGAGACCCAGTACTTC,CASSFLVQQETQYF
TRBJ1-6,NA,TRBV2,NA,TGTGCCAGTACCCCCACAGGGAATTCACCCCTCCACTTT,CASTPTGNSPLHF